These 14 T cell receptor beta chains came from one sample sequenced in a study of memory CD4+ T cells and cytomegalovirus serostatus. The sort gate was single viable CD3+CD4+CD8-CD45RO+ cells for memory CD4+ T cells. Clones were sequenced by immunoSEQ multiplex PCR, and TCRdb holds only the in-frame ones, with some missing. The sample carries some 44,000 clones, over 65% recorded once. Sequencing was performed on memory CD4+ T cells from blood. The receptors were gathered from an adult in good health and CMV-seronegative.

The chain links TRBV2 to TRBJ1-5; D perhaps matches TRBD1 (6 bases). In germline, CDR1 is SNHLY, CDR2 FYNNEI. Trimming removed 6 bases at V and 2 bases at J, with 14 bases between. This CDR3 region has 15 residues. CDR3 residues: CASRTGGYRNQPQHF. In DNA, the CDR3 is TGTGCCAGCAGGACAGGAGGTTATCGCAATCAGCCCCAGCATTTT.

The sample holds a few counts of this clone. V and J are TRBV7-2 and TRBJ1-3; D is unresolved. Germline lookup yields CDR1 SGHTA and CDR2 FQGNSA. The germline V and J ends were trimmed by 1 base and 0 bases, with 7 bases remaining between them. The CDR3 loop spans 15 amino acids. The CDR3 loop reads CASSLVRNSGNTIYF. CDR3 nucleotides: TGTGCCAGCAGCTTAGTTCGTAACTCTGGAAACACCATATATTTT.

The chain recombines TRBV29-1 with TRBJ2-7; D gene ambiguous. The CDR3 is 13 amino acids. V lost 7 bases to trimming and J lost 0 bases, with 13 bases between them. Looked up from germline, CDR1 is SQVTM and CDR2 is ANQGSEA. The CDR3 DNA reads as TGCAGCGCCCAGACGGGCAGCTCCTACGAGCAGTACTTC. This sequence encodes CSAQTGSSYEQYF.

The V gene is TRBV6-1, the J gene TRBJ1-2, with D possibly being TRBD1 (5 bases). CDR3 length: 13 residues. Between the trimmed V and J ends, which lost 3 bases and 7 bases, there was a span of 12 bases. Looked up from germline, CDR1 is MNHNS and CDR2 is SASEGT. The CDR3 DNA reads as TGTGCCAGCAGTGATAGGACACATTTTGGCTACACCTTC. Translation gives CASSDRTHFGYTF.

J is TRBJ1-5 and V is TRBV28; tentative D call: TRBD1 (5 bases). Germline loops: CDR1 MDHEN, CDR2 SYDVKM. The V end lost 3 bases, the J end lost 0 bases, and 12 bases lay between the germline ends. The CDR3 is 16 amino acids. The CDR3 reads CASSFMGVGSNQPQHF. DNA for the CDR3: TGTGCCAGCAGTTTTATGGGGGTCGGTAGCAATCAGCCCCAGCATTTT.

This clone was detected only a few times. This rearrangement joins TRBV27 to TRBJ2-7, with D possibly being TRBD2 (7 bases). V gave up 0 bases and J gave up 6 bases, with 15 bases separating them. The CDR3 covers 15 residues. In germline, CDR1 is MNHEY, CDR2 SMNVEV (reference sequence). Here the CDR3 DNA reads TGTGCCAGCAGTTTATCTGGGGGGGCGCGTGGCGAGCAGTACTTC. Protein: CASSLSGGARGEQYF.

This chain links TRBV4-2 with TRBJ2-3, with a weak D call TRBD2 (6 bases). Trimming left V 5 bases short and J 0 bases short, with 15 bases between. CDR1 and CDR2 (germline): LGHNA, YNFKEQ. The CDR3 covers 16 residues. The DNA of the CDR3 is TGTGCCAGCAGCTTCACGGGACTCCGGAGCACAGATACGCAGTATTTT. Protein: CASSFTGLRSTDTQYF.

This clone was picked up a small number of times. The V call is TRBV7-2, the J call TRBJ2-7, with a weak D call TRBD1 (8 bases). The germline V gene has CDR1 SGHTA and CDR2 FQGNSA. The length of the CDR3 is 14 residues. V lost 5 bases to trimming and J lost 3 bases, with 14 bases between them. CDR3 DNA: TGTGCCAGCAGCGCACAGGGGGGGGACTACGAGCAGTACTTC. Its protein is CASSAQGGDYEQYF.

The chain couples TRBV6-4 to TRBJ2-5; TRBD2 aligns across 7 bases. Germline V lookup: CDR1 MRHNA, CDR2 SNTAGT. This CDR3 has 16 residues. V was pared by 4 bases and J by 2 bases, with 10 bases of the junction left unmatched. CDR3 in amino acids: CASSAPGLHRQETQYF. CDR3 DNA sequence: TGTGCCAGCAGTGCGCCGGGACTACATAGACAAGAGACCCAGTACTTC.

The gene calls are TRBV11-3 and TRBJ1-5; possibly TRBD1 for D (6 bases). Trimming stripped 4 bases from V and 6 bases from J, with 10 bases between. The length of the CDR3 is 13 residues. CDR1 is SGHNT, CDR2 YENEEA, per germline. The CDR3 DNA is TGTGCCAGCAGCTCGGGGGGCGGTCAGCCCCAGCATTTT. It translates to CASSSGGGQPQHF.

CDR3 sequence: CASSQEVATAYGYTF. The DNA of the CDR3 is TGTGCCAGCAGCCAAGAAGTAGCGACAGCCTATGGCTACACCTTC. The chain joins TRBV4-2 to TRBJ1-2; weak D call: TRBD1 (5 bases). The CDR3 is 15 amino acids. From germline, CDR1 is LGHNA and CDR2 YNFKEQ. Trimming pared 0 bases from V and 4 bases from J, leaving 12 bases between.

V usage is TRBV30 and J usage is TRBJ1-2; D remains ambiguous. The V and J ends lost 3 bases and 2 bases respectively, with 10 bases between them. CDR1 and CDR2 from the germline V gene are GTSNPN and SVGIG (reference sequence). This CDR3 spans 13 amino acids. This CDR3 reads CAWSLRMNYGYTF. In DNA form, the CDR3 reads TGTGCCTGGAGCCTACGGATGAACTATGGCTACACCTTC.

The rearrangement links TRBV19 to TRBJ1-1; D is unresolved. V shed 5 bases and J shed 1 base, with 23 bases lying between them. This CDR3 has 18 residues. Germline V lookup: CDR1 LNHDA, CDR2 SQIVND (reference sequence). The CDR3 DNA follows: TGTGCCAGTAGTCCATTTGGCCTGACCACGGTATCGAACACTGAAGCTTTCTTT. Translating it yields CASSPFGLTTVSNTEAFF.

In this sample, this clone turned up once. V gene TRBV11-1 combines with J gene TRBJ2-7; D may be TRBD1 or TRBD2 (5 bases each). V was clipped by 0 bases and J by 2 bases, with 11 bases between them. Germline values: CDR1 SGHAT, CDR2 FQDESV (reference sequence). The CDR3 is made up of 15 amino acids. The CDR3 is CASSLARGPPYEQYF. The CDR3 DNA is TGTGCCAGCAGCTTAGCCCGGGGCCCACCCTACGAGCAGTACTTC. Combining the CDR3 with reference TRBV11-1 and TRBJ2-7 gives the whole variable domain EAEVAQSPRYKITEKSQAVAFWCDPISGHATLYWYRQILGQGPELLVQFQDESVVDDSQLPKDRFSAERLKGVDSTLKIQPAELGDSAMYLCASSLARGPPYEQYFGPGTRLTVT.